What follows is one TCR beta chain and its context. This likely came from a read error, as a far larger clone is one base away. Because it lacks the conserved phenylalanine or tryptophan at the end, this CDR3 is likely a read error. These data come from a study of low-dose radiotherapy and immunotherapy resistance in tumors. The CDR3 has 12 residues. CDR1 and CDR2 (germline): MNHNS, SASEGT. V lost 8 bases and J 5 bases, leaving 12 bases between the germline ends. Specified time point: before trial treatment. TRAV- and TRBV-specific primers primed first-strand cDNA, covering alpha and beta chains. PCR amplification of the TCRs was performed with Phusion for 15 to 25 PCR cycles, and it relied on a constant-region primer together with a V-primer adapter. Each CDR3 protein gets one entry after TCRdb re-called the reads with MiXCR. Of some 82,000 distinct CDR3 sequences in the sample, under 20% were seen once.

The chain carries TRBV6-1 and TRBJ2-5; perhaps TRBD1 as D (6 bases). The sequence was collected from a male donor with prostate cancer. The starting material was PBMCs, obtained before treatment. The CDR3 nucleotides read TGTGCCAGCGGAACAGGGTACGAGACCCAGTACCTC. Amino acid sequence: CASGTGYETQYL.